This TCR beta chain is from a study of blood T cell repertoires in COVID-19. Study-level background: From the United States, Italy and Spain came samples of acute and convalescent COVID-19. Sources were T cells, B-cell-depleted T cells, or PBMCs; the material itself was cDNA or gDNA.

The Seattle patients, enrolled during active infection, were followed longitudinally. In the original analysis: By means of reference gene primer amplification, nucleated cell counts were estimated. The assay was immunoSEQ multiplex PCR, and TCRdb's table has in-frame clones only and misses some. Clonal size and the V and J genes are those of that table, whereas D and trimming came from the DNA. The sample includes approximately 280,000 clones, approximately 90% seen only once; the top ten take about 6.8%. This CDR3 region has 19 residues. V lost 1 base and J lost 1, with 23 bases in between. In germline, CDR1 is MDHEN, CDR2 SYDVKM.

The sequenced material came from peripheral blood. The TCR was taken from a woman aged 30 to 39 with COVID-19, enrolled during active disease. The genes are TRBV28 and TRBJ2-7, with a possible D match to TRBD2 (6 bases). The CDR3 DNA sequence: TGTGCCAGCAGTTTATCATTGGCGGGACCATCCCTTAAGTCCTACGAGCAGTACTTC. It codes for CASSLSLAGPSLKSYEQYF.